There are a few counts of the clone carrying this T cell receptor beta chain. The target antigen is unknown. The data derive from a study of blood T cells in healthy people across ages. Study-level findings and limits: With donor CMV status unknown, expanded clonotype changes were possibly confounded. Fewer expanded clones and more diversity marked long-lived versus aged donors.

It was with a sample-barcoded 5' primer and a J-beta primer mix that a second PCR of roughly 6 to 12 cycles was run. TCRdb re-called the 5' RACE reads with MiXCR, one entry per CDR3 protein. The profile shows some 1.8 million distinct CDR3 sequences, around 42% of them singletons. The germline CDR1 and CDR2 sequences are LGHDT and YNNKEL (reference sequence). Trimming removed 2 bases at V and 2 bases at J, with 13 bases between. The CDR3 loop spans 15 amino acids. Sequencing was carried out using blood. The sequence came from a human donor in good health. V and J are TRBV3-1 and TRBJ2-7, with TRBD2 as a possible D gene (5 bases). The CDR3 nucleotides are TGTGCCAGCAGCCAAACTCGGGGTCCCCCCTACGAGCAGTACTTC. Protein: CASSQTRGPPYEQYF.